The clone carrying this T cell receptor beta chain was seen a handful of times. Its antigen is unidentified. This sample is part of a study of identical twins. TCRdb reprocessed the 5' RACE reads with MiXCR, giving one entry per CDR3 protein. The sample has 600,000 to 850,000 distinct CDR3 sequences; around a sixth are singletons. Study-wide points: Donors were not followed over many years; analysis was cross-sectional.

The CDR3 has 14 residues. Trimming took off 4 bases at V and 5 bases at J, with 12 bases between the two ends. The germline V gene encodes CDR1 LGHNA and CDR2 YNFKEQ. The sample also formed part of further work on T cells expressing NK-cell markers. That paper notes: Whether expanded NKG2C+ T cell clones were HCMV specific stayed uncertain.

The sequenced sample was PBMCs. The chain is built from TRBV4-2 and TRBJ2-1, with D tentatively TRBD2 (6 bases). The clonotype originates from a woman under 30 in good health. CDR3 in DNA: TGTGCCAGCAGCCTGGGACTCGGGGACAATGAGCAGTTCTTC. Translating gives CASSLGLGDNEQFF.